This T cell receptor (beta chain) was sequenced for a study of shared clonotypes between healthy human individuals. Per the germline V gene, CDR1 is SGHTA and CDR2 is FQGNSA. With 1 base clipped from V and 7 bases from J, the junction kept 6 bases outside the gene matches. The length of the CDR3 is 14 residues. Method: immunoSEQ multiplex PCR; TCRdb's copy keeps in-frame clones and lacks some. The sample shows more than 400,000 clones, approximately 84% of them seen only once. The receptor comes from a woman between 40 and 50 years old in good health. Some clones in this sample may be carry-over from other donors' samples. The sequenced material came from PBMCs. The J gene is TRBJ1-2, the V gene TRBV7-2; 7 bases agree with TRBD1. CDR3 loop: CASSLGPTGFGYTF. The CDR3 DNA follows: TGTGCCAGCAGCTTAGGCCCGACAGGGTTTGGCTACACCTTC.